Listed below are T cell receptor beta chains from one sample, sequenced in a study of control samples from healthy donors and cancer patients. Method: immunoSEQ multiplex PCR; TCRdb's copy keeps in-frame clones and lacks some. The sample has 150,000 to 200,000 clones, roughly nine tenths seen once; the top ten hold over 1.2%. The specimen sequenced was blood. These receptors were collected from a woman aged 25 to 45 in good health. The CDR3 runs from the conserved cysteine through the conserved F or W. D genes are given only for firm matches. A row's size may be missing; if present it is once, few, many or a size class.

clone size	CDR3 length	V gene	D gene	J gene	CDR3 DNA	CDR3 protein
.	14	TRBV29-1	.	TRBJ1-2	TGCAGCGTTGGGCCGAGGGGGGGTTACTATGGCTACACCTTC	CSVGPRGGYYGYTF
.	14	TRBV6-2/TRBV6-3	.	TRBJ2-1	TGTGCCAGCAGTTACGAGGGGGCCTACAATGAGCAGTTCTTC	CASSYEGAYNEQFF
.	15	TRBV27	.	TRBJ1-1	TGTGCCAGCAGTGACCCGGGGGGGGATTTCACTGAAGCTTTCTTT	CASSDPGGDFTEAFF
once	15	TRBV6-5	.	TRBJ1-1	TGTGCCAGCAGTTATTCTGACAGGCAAAACACTGAAGCTTTCTTT	CASSYSDRQNTEAFF
.	14	TRBV7-2	TRBD2	TRBJ2-7	TGTGCCAGCAGCTTAGCACTAGCGGACTACGAGCAGTACTTC	CASSLALADYEQYF
once	15	TRBV7-3	TRBD1	TRBJ1-3	TGTGCCAGCAGGGCGACAGGGGGCTCTGGAAACACCATATATTTT	CASRATGGSGNTIYF
.	15	TRBV29-1	TRBD2	TRBJ2-2	TGCAGCGTCGGGACTAGCGGGAGGGGCGCCGGGGAGCTGTTTTTT	CSVGTSGRGAGELFF
.	12	TRBV25-1	.	TRBJ2-5	TGTGCCAGCAGTGCCGGCCAAGAGACCCAGTACTTC	CASSAGQETQYF
.	13	TRBV4-2	.	TRBJ1-2	TGTGCCAGCAGCCAAGATGGCGCTAGGGGCTACACCTTC	CASSQDGARGYTF
.	16	TRBV5-8	.	TRBJ1-3	TGTGCCAGCAGCCTGGGGACCGTCGTCTCTGGAAACACCATATATTTT	CASSLGTVVSGNTIYF
once	18	TRBV7-3	TRBD2	TRBJ2-2	TGTGCCAGCAGCCGAAGGGGACTAGCGGGAGGGGACACCGGGGAGCTGTTTTTT	CASSRRGLAGGDTGELFF
.	12	TRBV4-1	.	TRBJ2-3	TGCGCCAGCAGCCCCGAGGGAGATACGCAGTATTTT	CASSPEGDTQYF
.	15	TRBV30	TRBD2	TRBJ2-2	TGTGCCTGCAGAATACTAGCGGGGAACACCGGGGAGCTGTTTTTT	CACRILAGNTGELFF
.	13	TRBV5-4	.	TRBJ1-2	TGTGCCAGCAGCTCAGGGGCAGAGTTGGGCTACACCTTC	CASSSGAELGYTF
.	15	TRBV6-5	TRBD1	TRBJ1-3	TGTGCCAGCAAATTTAGGACAGGCTCTGGAAACACCATATATTTT	CASKFRTGSGNTIYF
.	15	TRBV14	.	TRBJ1-2	TGTGCCAGCAGCCAAGAACGGGGGATGAGATATGGCTACACCTTC	CASSQERGMRYGYTF
.	13	TRBV6-5	TRBD2	TRBJ2-7	TGTGCCAGCGGGGTTAGCGGGGAATACGAGCAGTACTTC	CASGVSGEYEQYF
.	13	TRBV3-1/TRBV3-2	.	TRBJ2-2	TGTGCCAGCAGCTTGACGAACACCGGGGAGCTGTTTTTT	CASSLTNTGELFF
once	14	TRBV3-1/TRBV3-2	.	TRBJ2-3	TGTGCCAGCAGCCAGATCGACAGCACAGATACGCAGTATTTT	CASSQIDSTDTQYF
.	16	TRBV6-1	TRBD1	TRBJ1-5	TGTGCCAGCAGTGAGGTTTGGACAGGGGGCAGTCAGCCCCAGCATTTT	CASSEVWTGGSQPQHF
.	15	TRBV5-5	TRBD1	TRBJ1-2	TGTGCCAGCAGATTGGGACAGGGCAATAACTATGGCTACACCTTC	CASRLGQGNNYGYTF
.	12	TRBV5-6	.	TRBJ2-1	TGTGCCAGCAGTTATATCTACAATGAGCAGTTCTTC	CASSYIYNEQFF
.	14	TRBV6-1	.	TRBJ1-5	TGTGCCAGCAGTGAAGCCGGGGGTCATCAGCCCCAGCATTTT	CASSEAGGHQPQHF
.	12	TRBV6-5	TRBD1	TRBJ1-5	TGTGCCAGCAAGAAGACAGGGCAGCCCCAGCATTTT	CASKKTGQPQHF
.	14	TRBV6-5	.	TRBJ1-5	TGTGCCAGCACCATGACAGATAGCAATCAGCCCCAGCATTTT	CASTMTDSNQPQHF
once	14	TRBV6-5	TRBD1	TRBJ1-5	TGTGCCAGCAGTTCGGGACAGGCCAATCAGCCCCAGCATTTT	CASSSGQANQPQHF
.	14	TRBV5-4	TRBD2	TRBJ2-5	TGTGCCAGCAGCCCTAGCGGGGGGAGGGAGACCCAGTACTTC	CASSPSGGRETQYF
.	14	TRBV7-2	TRBD1	TRBJ2-7	TGTGCCAGCAGCTCCCGGGACAGGACCTACGAGCAGTACTTC	CASSSRDRTYEQYF
.	14	TRBV5-1	TRBD1	TRBJ1-6	TGCGCCAGCAGCTTGTCGACAGGGGATTCACCCCTCCACTTT	CASSLSTGDSPLHF
.	15	TRBV7-2	.	TRBJ2-1	TGTGCCAGCAGCTCACGACAAAGCTCCTACAATGAGCAGTTCTTC	CASSSRQSSYNEQFF
.	13	TRBV12-3/TRBV12-4	.	TRBJ1-5	TGTGCCAGCAGTTTAGGCGGGGGTCAGCCCCAGCATTTT	CASSLGGGQPQHF
.	16	TRBV7-6	TRBD2	TRBJ2-3	TGTGCCAGCAGCTTAGCCAGCGGGGGGAGCACAGATACGCAGTATTTT	CASSLASGGSTDTQYF
once	17	TRBV6-1	.	TRBJ2-6	TGTGCCAGCAGTGTAAGGGTAGGTCCCTCTGGGGCCAACGTCCTGACTTTC	CASSVRVGPSGANVLTF
.	14	TRBV5-1	.	TRBJ2-2	TGCGCCAGCAGCTTGGGGGACAAAAGTGGGGAGCTGTTTTTT	CASSLGDKSGELFF
.	14	TRBV6-5	TRBD1	TRBJ1-2	TGTGCCAGCAGTTACGGCGGACAGGGCTATGGCTACACCTTC	CASSYGGQGYGYTF
.	15	TRBV7-3	TRBD2	TRBJ2-7	TGTGCCAGCAGCTTAGGGACTAGCTCCACCTACGAGCAGTACTTC	CASSLGTSSTYEQYF
few	15	TRBV6-1	.	TRBJ1-1	TGTGCCAGCAGTGAAGTCCATAGACAGAACACTGAAGCTTTCTTT	CASSEVHRQNTEAFF
once	18	TRBV5-4	TRBD2	TRBJ2-1	TGTGCCAGCAGCCGCGGACTAGCGGGAGGGAGCTCCTACAATGAGCAGTTCTTC	CASSRGLAGGSSYNEQFF
.	14	TRBV7-2	.	TRBJ2-7	TGTGCCAGCACCCTAGGGGGAACTTCCTACGAGCAGTACTTC	CASTLGGTSYEQYF
.	10	TRBV11-2	.	TRBJ1-2	TGTGCCAGCAGCTTAGGTGGCTACACCTTC	CASSLGGYTF
.	16	TRBV28	.	TRBJ1-4	TGTGCCAGCAGTTTACCATTCCAAACAACTAATGAAAAACTGTTTTTT	CASSLPFQTTNEKLFF
once	13	TRBV9	.	TRBJ2-5	TGTGCCAGCAGCGCGGAGGGTTTTGAGACCCAGTACTTC	CASSAEGFETQYF
.	12	TRBV7-9	.	TRBJ1-1	TGTGCCAGCAGCCTCCGAGGCACTGAAGCTTTCTTT	CASSLRGTEAFF